This record covers a single T cell receptor beta chain. Assay used: immunoSEQ multiplex PCR; TCRdb lists only in-frame clones, some missing. The table includes approximately 180,000 clones, 91% detected once. The sample belongs to a study of control samples from healthy donors and cancer patients. The V gene end was trimmed by 6 bases and the J gene end by 10 bases; junction bases not matched to a gene: 11. The CDR3 totals 13 residues. CDR1 and CDR2 (germline): WSHSY, SAAADI. Input material: blood. This rearrangement joins TRBV10-2 to TRBJ1-1, with 7 bases lining up with TRBD1. This sequence was found in a woman in her forties in good health. The CDR3 sequence is CASSADRAWVAFF. The CDR3 DNA reads TGCGCCAGCAGCGCAGACAGGGCTTGGGTAGCTTTCTTT.